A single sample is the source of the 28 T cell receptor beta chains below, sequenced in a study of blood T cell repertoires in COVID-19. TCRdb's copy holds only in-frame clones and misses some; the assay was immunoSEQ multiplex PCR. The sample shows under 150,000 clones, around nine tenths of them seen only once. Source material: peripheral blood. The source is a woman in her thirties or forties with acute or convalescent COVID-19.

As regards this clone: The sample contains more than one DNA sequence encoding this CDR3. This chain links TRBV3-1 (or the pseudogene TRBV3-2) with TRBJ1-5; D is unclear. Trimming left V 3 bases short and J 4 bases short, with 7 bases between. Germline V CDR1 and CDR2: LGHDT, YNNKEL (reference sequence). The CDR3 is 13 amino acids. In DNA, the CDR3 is TGTGCCAGCAGCCAGGAGGGAAATCAGCCCCAGCATTTT. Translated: CASSQEGNQPQHF.

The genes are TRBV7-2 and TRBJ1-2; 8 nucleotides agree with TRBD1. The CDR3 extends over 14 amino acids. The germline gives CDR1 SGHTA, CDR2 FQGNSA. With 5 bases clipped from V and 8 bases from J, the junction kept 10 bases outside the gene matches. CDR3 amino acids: CASSLTGGPLGYTF. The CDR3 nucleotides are TGTGCCAGCAGCCTCACAGGGGGTCCGTTGGGCTACACCTTC. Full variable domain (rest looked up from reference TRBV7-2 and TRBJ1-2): GAGVSQSPSNKVTEKGKDVELRCDPISGHTALYWYRQSLGQGLEFLIYFQGNSAPDKSGLPSDRFSAERTGGSVSTLTIQRTQQEDSAVYLCASSLTGGPLGYTFGSGTRLTVV.

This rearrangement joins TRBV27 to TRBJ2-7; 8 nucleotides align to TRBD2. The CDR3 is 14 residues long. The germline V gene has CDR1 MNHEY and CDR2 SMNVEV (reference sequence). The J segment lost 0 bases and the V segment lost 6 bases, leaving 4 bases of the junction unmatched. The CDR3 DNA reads TGTGCCAGCAGACCGGCGGGGGGCTCCTACGAGCAGTACTTC. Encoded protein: CASRPAGGSYEQYF.

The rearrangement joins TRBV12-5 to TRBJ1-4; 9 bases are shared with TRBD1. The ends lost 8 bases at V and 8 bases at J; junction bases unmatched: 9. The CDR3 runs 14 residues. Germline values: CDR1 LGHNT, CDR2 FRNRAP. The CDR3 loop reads CASTWTGEEEKLFF. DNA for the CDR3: TGTGCTAGTACTTGGACAGGGGAGGAGGAAAAACTGTTTTTT.

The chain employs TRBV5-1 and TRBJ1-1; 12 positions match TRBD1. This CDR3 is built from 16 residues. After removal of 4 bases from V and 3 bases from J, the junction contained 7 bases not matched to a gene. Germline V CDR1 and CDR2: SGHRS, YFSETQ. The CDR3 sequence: CASSQLGQGADTEAFF. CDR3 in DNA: TGCGCCAGCAGCCAACTGGGACAGGGGGCGGACACTGAAGCTTTCTTT.

The CDR3 reads CASSQEGGGSGTEAFF. DNA of the CDR3: TGTGCCAGCAGCCAAGAAGGGGGGGGCTCGGGCACTGAAGCTTTCTTT. V is TRBV3-1 (or the pseudogene TRBV3-2) and J is TRBJ1-1; TRBD1 might be the D (6 bases). V was pared by 0 bases and J by 4 bases, with 15 bases between. Germline V lookup: CDR1 LGHDT, CDR2 YNNKEL (reference sequence). The CDR3 is 16 amino acids.

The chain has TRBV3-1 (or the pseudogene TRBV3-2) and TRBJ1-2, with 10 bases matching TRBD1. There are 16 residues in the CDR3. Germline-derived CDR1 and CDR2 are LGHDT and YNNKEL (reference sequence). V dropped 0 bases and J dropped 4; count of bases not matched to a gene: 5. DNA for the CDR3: TGTGCCAGCAGCCAAGAAGTGGGACAGGGGACCTATGGCTACACCTTC. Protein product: CASSQEVGQGTYGYTF.

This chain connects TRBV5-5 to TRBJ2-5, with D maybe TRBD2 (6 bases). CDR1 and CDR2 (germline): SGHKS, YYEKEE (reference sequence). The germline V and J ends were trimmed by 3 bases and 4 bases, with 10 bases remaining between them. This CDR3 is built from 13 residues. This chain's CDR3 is CASSSGLSETQYF. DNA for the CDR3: TGTGCCAGCAGCTCCGGACTATCAGAGACCCAGTACTTC.

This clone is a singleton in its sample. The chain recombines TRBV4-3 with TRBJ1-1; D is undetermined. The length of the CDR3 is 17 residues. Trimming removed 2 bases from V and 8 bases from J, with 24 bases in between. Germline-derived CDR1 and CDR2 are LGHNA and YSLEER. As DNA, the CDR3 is TGCGCCAGCAGCCAAATATTAGAGGCAGCCTTTCAGAGAGAAGCTTTCTTT. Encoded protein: CASSQILEAAFQREAFF.

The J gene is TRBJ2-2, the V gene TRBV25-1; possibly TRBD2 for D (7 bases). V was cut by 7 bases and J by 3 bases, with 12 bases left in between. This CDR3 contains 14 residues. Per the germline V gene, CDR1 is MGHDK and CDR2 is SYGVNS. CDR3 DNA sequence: TGTGCCAGCAATAGGGGGGGTGACACCGGGGAGCTGTTTTTT. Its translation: CASNRGGDTGELFF.

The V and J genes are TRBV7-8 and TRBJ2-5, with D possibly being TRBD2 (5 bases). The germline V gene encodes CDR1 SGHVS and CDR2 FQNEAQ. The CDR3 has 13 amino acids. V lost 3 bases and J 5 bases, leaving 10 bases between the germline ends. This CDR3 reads CASSFSRGETQYF. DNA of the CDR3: TGTGCCAGCAGCTTTAGCCGCGGGGAGACCCAGTACTTC.

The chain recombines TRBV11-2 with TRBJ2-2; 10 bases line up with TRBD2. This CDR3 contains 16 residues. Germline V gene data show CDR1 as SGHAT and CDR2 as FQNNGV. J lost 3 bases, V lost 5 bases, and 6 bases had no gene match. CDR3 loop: CASSPTSGRDTGELFF. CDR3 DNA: TGTGCCAGCAGCCCTACCAGCGGGAGGGACACCGGGGAGCTGTTTTTT.

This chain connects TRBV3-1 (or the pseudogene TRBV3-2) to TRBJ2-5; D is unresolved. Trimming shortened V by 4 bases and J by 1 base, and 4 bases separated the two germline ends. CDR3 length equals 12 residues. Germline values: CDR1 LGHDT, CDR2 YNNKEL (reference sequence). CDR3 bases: TGTGCCAGCAGCCCGTTCCAAGAGACCCAGTACTTC. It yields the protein CASSPFQETQYF.

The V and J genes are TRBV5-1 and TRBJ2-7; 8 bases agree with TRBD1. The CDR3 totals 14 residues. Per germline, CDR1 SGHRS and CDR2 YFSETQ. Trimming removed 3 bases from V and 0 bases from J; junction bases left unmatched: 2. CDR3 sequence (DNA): TGCGCCAGCAGCTGGACAGGGAGCTCCTACGAGCAGTACTTC. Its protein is CASSWTGSSYEQYF.

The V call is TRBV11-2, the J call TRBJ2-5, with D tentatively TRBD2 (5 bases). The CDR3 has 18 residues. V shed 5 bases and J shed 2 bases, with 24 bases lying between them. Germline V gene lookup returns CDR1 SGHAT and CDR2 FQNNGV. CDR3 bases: TGTGCCAGCAGCCCCCGAGGACTGGTTGGTATGTTGCAAGAGACCCAGTACTTC. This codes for CASSPRGLVGMLQETQYF.

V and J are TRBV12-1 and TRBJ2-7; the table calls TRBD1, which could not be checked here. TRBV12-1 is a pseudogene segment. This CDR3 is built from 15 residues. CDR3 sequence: CASSNEGQGLHEQYF. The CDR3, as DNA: TGTGCCAGCAGCAACGAGGGACAGGGGTTGCACGAGCAGTACTTC.

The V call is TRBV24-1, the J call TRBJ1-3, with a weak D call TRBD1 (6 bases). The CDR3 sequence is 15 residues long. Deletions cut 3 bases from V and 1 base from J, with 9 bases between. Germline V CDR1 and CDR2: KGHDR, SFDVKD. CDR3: CATSDPRGSGNTIYF. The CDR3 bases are TGTGCCACCAGTGATCCGAGGGGGTCTGGAAACACCATATATTTT.

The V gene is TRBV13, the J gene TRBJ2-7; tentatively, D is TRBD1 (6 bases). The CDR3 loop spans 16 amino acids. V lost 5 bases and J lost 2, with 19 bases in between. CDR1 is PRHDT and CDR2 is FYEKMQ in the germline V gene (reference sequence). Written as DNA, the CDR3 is TGTGCCAGCAGCCCCAACAGGGAATGGACGCCCTACGAGCAGTACTTC. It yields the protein CASSPNREWTPYEQYF.

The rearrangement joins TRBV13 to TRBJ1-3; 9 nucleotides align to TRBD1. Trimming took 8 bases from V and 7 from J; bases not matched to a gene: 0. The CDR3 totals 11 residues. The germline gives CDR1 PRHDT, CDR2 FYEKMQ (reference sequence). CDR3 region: CASGQGNTIYF. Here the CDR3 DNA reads TGTGCCAGCGGACAGGGGAACACCATATATTTT.

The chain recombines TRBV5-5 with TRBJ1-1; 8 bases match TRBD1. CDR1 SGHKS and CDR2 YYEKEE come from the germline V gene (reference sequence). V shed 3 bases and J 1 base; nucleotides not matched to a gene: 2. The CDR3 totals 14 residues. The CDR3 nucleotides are TGTGCCAGCAGCTCCGGGACAGGGAACACTGAAGCTTTCTTT. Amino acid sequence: CASSSGTGNTEAFF.

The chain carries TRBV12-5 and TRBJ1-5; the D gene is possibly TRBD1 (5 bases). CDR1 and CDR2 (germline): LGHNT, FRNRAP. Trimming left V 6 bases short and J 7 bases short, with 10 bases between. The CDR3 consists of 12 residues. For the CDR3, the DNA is TGTGCTAGTGGCGGGGGAAGGCAGCCCCAGCATTTT. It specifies CASGGGRQPQHF.

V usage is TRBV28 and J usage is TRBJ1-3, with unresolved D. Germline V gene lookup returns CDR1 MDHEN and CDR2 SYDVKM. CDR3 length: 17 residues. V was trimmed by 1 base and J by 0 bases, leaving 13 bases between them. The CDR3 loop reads CASSLSVVLYSGNTIYF. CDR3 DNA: TGTGCCAGCAGTTTATCGGTAGTCCTTTACTCTGGAAACACCATATATTTT.

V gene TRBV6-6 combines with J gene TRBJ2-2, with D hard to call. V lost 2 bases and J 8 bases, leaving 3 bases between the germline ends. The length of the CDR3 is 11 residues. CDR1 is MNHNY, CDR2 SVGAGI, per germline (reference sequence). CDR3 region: CASSYRGELFF. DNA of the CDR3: TGTGCCAGCAGTTACCGGGGGGAGCTGTTTTTT.

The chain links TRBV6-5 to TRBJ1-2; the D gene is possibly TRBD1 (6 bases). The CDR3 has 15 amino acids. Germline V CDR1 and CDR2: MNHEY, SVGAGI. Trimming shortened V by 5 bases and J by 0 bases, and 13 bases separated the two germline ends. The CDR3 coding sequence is TGTGCCAGCAGTACATTAACAGGGTCTAACTATGGCTACACCTTC. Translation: CASSTLTGSNYGYTF.

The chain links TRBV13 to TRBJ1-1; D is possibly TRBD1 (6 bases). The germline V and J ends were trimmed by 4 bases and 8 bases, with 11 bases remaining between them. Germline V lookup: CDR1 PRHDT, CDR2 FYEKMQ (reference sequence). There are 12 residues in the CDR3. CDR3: CASSYPGGEAFF. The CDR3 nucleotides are TGTGCCAGCAGCTATCCTGGGGGCGAAGCTTTCTTT.

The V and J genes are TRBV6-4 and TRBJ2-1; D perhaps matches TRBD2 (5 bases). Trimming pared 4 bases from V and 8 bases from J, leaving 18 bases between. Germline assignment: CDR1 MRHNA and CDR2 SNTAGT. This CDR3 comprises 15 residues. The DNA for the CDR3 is TGTGCCAGCAGTGTACAAACGGGAAGCGTATATGAGCAGTTCTTC. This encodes CASSVQTGSVYEQFF.

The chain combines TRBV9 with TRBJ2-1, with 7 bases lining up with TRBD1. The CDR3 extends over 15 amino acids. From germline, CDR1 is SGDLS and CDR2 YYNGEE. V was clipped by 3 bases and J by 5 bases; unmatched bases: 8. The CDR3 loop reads CASSATGFLDNEQFF. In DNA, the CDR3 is TGTGCCAGCAGCGCGACAGGGTTTCTAGACAATGAGCAGTTCTTC.

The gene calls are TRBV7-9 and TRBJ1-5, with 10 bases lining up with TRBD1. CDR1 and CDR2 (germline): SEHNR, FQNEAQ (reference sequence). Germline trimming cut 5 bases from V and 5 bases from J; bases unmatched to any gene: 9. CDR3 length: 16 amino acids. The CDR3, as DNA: TGTGCCAGCAGCCCACAGGACAGGGGGGCTGATCAGCCCCAGCATTTT. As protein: CASSPQDRGADQPQHF.